The 19 T cell receptor beta chains below were found in one sample sequenced in a study of identical twins (dated by TCRdb to about 2016). To prepare the library, 5' RACE was applied. The sequencing machine was an Illumina HiSeq 2000. Through fastp at Q25 and MiXCR, TCRdb rebuilt clones from the public reads, retaining in-frame beta chains. For every CDR3 protein sequence, its rows merge into one entry that carries the most common genes and DNA. The sample contains hundreds of thousands of distinct CDR3 sequences, approximately 6% of them found a single time. The top ten clones comprise 1.5% to 2% of the sample. Sample: naive T cells sorted from blood. According to the study, the label for this sample's cell subset or site signals: cells isolated with a human naive T-cell isolation kit. The receptors were gathered from a young man in good health.

This clonotype was counted ten times or more. This chain links TRBV18 with TRBJ2-7; D possibly matches TRBD1 or TRBD2 (5 bases each). The CDR3 length is 13 residues. The ends were cut back, 6 bases at V and 5 bases at J, with 14 bases in the middle. Germline V gene sequence: CDR1 KGHSH, CDR2 LQKENI. CDR3 loop: CASSLAGGDEQYV. In DNA form, the CDR3 reads TGTGCCAGCTCCCTTGCTGGGGGAGACGAGCAGTACGTC.

V usage is TRBV7-9 and J usage is TRBJ2-1; D possibly uses TRBD1 or TRBD2 (5 bases each). V was trimmed by 5 bases and J by 2 bases, leaving 13 bases between them. Germline V lookup: CDR1 SEHNR, CDR2 FQNEAQ (reference sequence). The CDR3 consists of 15 residues. The CDR3 DNA reads TGTGCCAGCAGCCTCCGGGACCTCGCCTACAATGAGCAGTTCTTC. It specifies CASSLRDLAYNEQFF.

This clonotype was observed at least ten times. The chain combines TRBV20-1 with TRBJ1-5, with D possibly matching TRBD1 (5 bases). With 5 bases removed from V and 2 bases from J, the gap between germline ends came to 10 bases. CDR1 is DFQATT, CDR2 SNEGSKA, per germline (reference sequence). This CDR3 is built from 13 residues. In nucleotides, the CDR3 is TGCAGTGCTCGGGGGGAGGGCAATCAGCCCCAGCATTTT. Translation gives CSARGEGNQPQHF.

This clonotype has a count of ten or more. The chain combines TRBV10-3 with TRBJ2-3, with no clear D. V was trimmed by 3 bases and J by 4 bases, leaving 11 bases between them. Per the germline V gene, CDR1 is ENHRY and CDR2 is SYGVKD. The CDR3 is 14 residues long. The chain's CDR3 is CAISDSLGPDTQYF. The CDR3 region has the DNA TGTGCCATCAGTGATAGTCTAGGCCCAGATACGCAGTATTTT.

This rearrangement joins TRBV5-1 to TRBJ2-6; 8 bases map to TRBD1. CDR1 and CDR2 (germline): SGHRS, YFSETQ. The CDR3 extends over 18 amino acids. V trimming: 4 bases; J trimming: 0 bases; junction bases outside the gene matches: 9. CDR3 residues: CASSVGQGALSGANVLTF. DNA of the CDR3: TGCGCCAGCAGCGTCGGACAGGGAGCCCTCTCTGGGGCCAACGTCCTGACTTTC.

This clonotype was counted a few times. V is TRBV10-3 and J is TRBJ2-3, with 7 positions matching TRBD2. This CDR3 spans 16 amino acids. The V segment lost 6 bases and the J segment 4 bases; nucleotides outside the gene matches: 13. Germline V lookup: CDR1 ENHRY, CDR2 SYGVKD. The chain's CDR3 is CAISLGARGVADTQYF. The CDR3 DNA reads TGTGCCATCAGCCTCGGGGCCCGGGGGGTTGCAGATACGCAGTATTTT.

This clonotype was counted only a few times. The V and J genes are TRBV4-3 and TRBJ2-7; D may be TRBD1 (6 bases). V was pared by 0 bases and J by 6 bases, with 15 bases between. Germline V gene lookup returns CDR1 LGHNA and CDR2 YSLEER. The CDR3 length is 15 residues. The CDR3 sequence: CASSQDAQGYGEQYF. In nucleotides, the CDR3 is TGCGCCAGCAGCCAAGATGCACAGGGTTATGGCGAGCAGTACTTC.

This clonotype was counted at least ten times. This chain uses TRBV6-6 with TRBJ2-5, with D maybe TRBD1 (6 bases). V lost 5 bases to trimming and J lost 5 bases, with 9 bases between them. The germline CDR1 and CDR2 sequences are MNHNY and SVGAGI (reference sequence). The CDR3 consists of 12 residues. In DNA form, the CDR3 reads TGTGCCAGCAGTCCGCAGGGGGAGACCCAGTACTTC. The encoded protein is CASSPQGETQYF.

This clonotype appeared a few times. The chain joins TRBV7-8 to TRBJ1-2, with D tentatively TRBD1 (5 bases). The CDR3 sequence is 14 residues long. Between the trimmed V and J ends, which lost 5 bases and 7 bases, there was a span of 17 bases. Germline V lookup: CDR1 SGHVS, CDR2 FQNEAQ. The CDR3 bases are TGTGCCAGCAGCCTGGGACCGTCCCACTCTGGCTACACCTTC. Encoded protein: CASSLGPSHSGYTF.

This chain connects TRBV4-3 to TRBJ2-2; 12 positions match TRBD2. Trimming at V came to 6 bases and at J to 3 bases, leaving 8 bases not matched to a gene. The CDR3 extends over 17 amino acids. Germline values: CDR1 LGHNA, CDR2 YSLEER. CDR3 region: CASRRFGLAGYTGELFF. CDR3 DNA: TGCGCCAGCAGGCGATTTGGACTAGCGGGATACACCGGGGAGCTGTTTTTT.

This clonotype was seen at least ten times. The chain uses TRBV7-9 and TRBJ1-5; D ambiguous. The CDR3 length is 14 residues. Germline CDR1 and CDR2: SEHNR and FQNEAQ (reference sequence). V was shortened by 3 bases and J by 10 bases, with 16 bases between the two germline ends. The DNA of the CDR3 is TGTGCCAGCAGCTTCCCTCCGATGGGCTGTCCCCAGCATTTT. Amino acids: CASSFPPMGCPQHF.

This clonotype was observed many times. J is TRBJ2-5 and V is TRBV27; D possibly corresponds to TRBD1 (6 bases). CDR1 is MNHEY, CDR2 SMNVEV, per germline (reference sequence). This CDR3 has 14 amino acids. V gave up 3 bases and J gave up 2 bases, with 10 bases separating them. The CDR3, as DNA: TGTGCCAGCAGTTTGCCCGGACAGCAAGAGACCCAGTACTTC. Protein product: CASSLPGQQETQYF.

This clonotype was recorded many times. The chain carries TRBV24-1 and TRBJ2-1; D might be TRBD2 (6 bases). The CDR3 consists of 13 residues. CDR1 is KGHDR and CDR2 is SFDVKD in the germline V gene. V lost 11 bases and J lost 7, with 17 bases in between. The CDR3 nucleotides read TGTGCCAGCAGCCGGAGGGATGGGAATGAGCAGTTCTTC. Its translation is CASSRRDGNEQFF.

This clonotype was recorded at least ten times. J is TRBJ2-5 and V is TRBV20-1; D possibly matches TRBD1 or TRBD2 (6 bases each). Germline V CDR1 and CDR2: DFQATT, SNEGSKA (reference sequence). The CDR3 contains 15 residues. Deletions cut 6 bases from V and 9 bases from J, with 26 bases between. CDR3 sequence reads: CSAPRGGNGVKAQYF. The CDR3 DNA reads as TGCAGTGCCCCCCGAGGGGGGAATGGGGTGAAGGCCCAGTACTTC.

J is TRBJ2-1 and V is TRBV7-2, with D possibly matching TRBD2 (5 bases). The CDR3 is 15 amino acids. Trimming took off 5 bases at V and 7 bases at J, with 18 bases between the two ends. Germline CDR1 is SGHTA and CDR2 is FQGNSA. This CDR3 reads CASSLRWGSGNEQFF. The CDR3 DNA sequence: TGTGCCAGCAGCCTCAGATGGGGAAGCGGAAATGAGCAGTTCTTC. Combining the CDR3 with reference TRBV7-2 and TRBJ2-1 gives the whole variable domain GAGVSQSPSNKVTEKGKDVELRCDPISGHTALYWYRQSLGQGLEFLIYFQGNSAPDKSGLPSDRFSAERTGGSVSTLTIQRTQQEDSAVYLCASSLRWGSGNEQFFGPGTRLTVL.

The chain is built from TRBV27 and TRBJ2-5; 7 nucleotides line up with TRBD1. Germline trimming cut 5 bases from V and 3 bases from J; bases unmatched to any gene: 12. The CDR3 has 16 amino acids. Looked up from germline, CDR1 is MNHEY and CDR2 is SMNVEV (reference sequence). The CDR3 coding sequence is TGTGCCAGCAGTATCCACAGGGGATTGGGAGAAGAGACCCAGTACTTC. It codes for CASSIHRGLGEETQYF.

This clonotype was detected ten times or more. This rearrangement joins TRBV20-1 to TRBJ1-6; unclear D gene. Per germline, CDR1 DFQATT and CDR2 SNEGSKA (reference sequence). V dropped 0 bases and J dropped 8 bases, with 20 bases sitting between them. The CDR3 extends over 17 amino acids. The DNA for the CDR3 is TGCAGTGCTAGAGATCACCCTCAGGAGGCGGTAGATTCACCCCTCCACTTT. Its translation is CSARDHPQEAVDSPLHF.

This chain connects TRBV5-1 to TRBJ2-7; tentatively, D is TRBD2 (5 bases). CDR1 and CDR2 from the germline V gene are SGHRS and YFSETQ. The V and J ends lost 0 bases and 0 bases respectively, with 13 bases between them. This CDR3 has 16 amino acids. The CDR3, as DNA: TGCGCCAGCAGCTTGGAAGTAGCGCAAAGCTCCTACGAGCAGTACTTC. Residues: CASSLEVAQSSYEQYF. The whole variable domain, remainder taken from reference TRBV5-1 and TRBJ2-7, is KAGVTQTPRYLIKTRGQQVTLSCSPISGHRSVSWYQQTPGQGLQFLFEYFSETQRNKGNFPGRFSGRQFSNSRSEMNVSTLELGDSALYLCASSLEVAQSSYEQYFGPGTRLTVT.

This clonotype came up many times. The genes are TRBV27 and TRBJ2-1, with 10 positions matching TRBD2. Per germline, CDR1 MNHEY and CDR2 SMNVEV (reference sequence). V lost 8 bases to trimming and J lost 4 bases; unmatched junction nucleotides: 8. The CDR3 extends over 15 amino acids. In DNA, the CDR3 is TGTGCCAGCGCCCTAGCGGGAGTTTTTTACAATGAGCAGTTCTTC. Translating it yields CASALAGVFYNEQFF.